The rows below give T cell receptor beta chains drawn from one sample of a study of metastatic and nonmetastatic thyroid tumors. Via MiXCR, TCRdb re-called the PCR reads. Among over 50,000 clones, just under 30% were seen once, and the ten largest hold 15% to 20%. The source material was blood. The receptors were sampled from a female donor with papillary thyroid cancer or a benign thyroid nodule (not recorded which). Some clones in this sample may be carry-over from other donors' samples. CDR3s include the opening cysteine and the closing phenylalanine or tryptophan.

V: TRBV2; J: TRBJ2-2; CDR3: CASSQWTRTGELFF
V: TRBV24-1; J: TRBJ1-2; CDR3: CATSDSERSFYGYTF
V: TRBV30; J: TRBJ1-5; CDR3: CAWSTGTPGQPQHF
V: TRBV4-2; J: TRBJ1-4; CDR3: CASSEEGQGEKLFF
V: TRBV12-3/TRBV12-4; J: TRBJ1-2; CDR3: CASSQGQGGYGYTF
V: TRBV6-1; J: TRBJ2-4; CDR3: CASSGQGAGAKNIQYF
V: TRBV28; J: TRBJ1-5; CDR3: CASSYYGGGNQPQHF
V: TRBV6-1; J: TRBJ1-3; CDR3: CATSGGRGLSGYTIYF
V: TRBV10-3; J: TRBJ1-1; CDR3: CATAQQANTEAFF
V: TRBV18; J: TRBJ2-1; CDR3: CASSPPNPAGLNEQFF
V: TRBV7-2; J: TRBJ1-1; CDR3: CASSLVKGSTEAFF
V: TRBV27; J: TRBJ1-2; CDR3: CASSRGTSTNGYTF
V: TRBV6-1; J: TRBJ2-1; CDR3: CASSEALRGHLTDNEQFF
V: TRBV5-1; J: TRBJ2-1; CDR3: CASSPLPENYNEQFF
V: TRBV19; J: TRBJ2-5; CDR3: CASSMPASGYQETQYF
V: TRBV6-1; J: TRBJ2-7; CDR3: CASSKNRDTYEQYF
V: TRBV7-9; J: TRBJ2-7; CDR3: CASSLSSGRSEQYF
V: TRBV20-1; J: TRBJ2-7; CDR3: CSARPPTGWDYEQYF
V: TRBV11-1; J: TRBJ1-1; CDR3: CASSLGQAQAFF
V: TRBV6-1; J: TRBJ2-1; CDR3: CASSEPGGGSYNEQFF
V: TRBV2; J: TRBJ2-7; CDR3: CASSEQGYYEQYF
V: TRBV4-3; J: TRBJ1-2; CDR3: CASSSGGGGNGYTF
V: TRBV28; J: TRBJ1-2; CDR3: CASSLLGNGYTF
V: TRBV7-9; J: TRBJ1-1; CDR3: CASSGTGLEAFF
V: TRBV28; J: TRBJ1-2; CDR3: CASSLFGQGVGYTF
V: TRBV11-2; J: TRBJ2-3; CDR3: CASSLGTSGRTDTQYF
V: TRBV12-3/TRBV12-4; J: TRBJ1-1; CDR3: CASSLRGTGRDTEAFF
V: TRBV18; J: TRBJ1-2; CDR3: CASSRTGGFLTADGYTF
V: TRBV10-2; J: TRBJ1-3; CDR3: CASRRDGSKVSGNTIYF
V: TRBV6-2/TRBV6-3; J: TRBJ1-2; CDR3: CASRATGNYGYTF
V: TRBV29-1; J: TRBJ1-1; CDR3: CSVFKRGAVNTEAFF
V: TRBV5-1; J: TRBJ1-2; CDR3: CASSTEPGQRASYGYTF
V: TRBV6-5; J: TRBJ2-7; CDR3: CASSVGQLSTYEQYF
V: TRBV7-3; J: TRBJ1-1; CDR3: CASSRDRDNTEAFF